These T cell receptor beta chains were read from a single sample in a study of T cell repertoires in cytomegalovirus infection. TCRdb reprocessed the reads via MiXCR and lists one record per CDR3 protein. The table includes roughly 230,000 distinct CDR3 sequences, about 18% detected once. The sequenced sample consisted of CD8+ T cells from PBMCs. These receptors were collected from a human donor in good health (CMV status not recorded). Some clones in this sample may be carry-over from other donors' samples. CDR3s include the opening cysteine and the closing phenylalanine or tryptophan. The order of the fields is V gene, D gene, clone size, J gene, CDR3 protein, CDR3 DNA. A D gene is named only where the DNA matches it firmly. Size tells how often a clone was seen (once, few, many) or the class of an expanded clone, and some rows leave it out.

TRBV19	NA	many	TRBJ2-2	CASSFGYTGELFF	TGTGCCAGTAGCTTTGGGTACACCGGGGAGCTGTTTTTT
TRBV7-9	TRBD1	few	TRBJ1-2	CASSSPGQGAVYGYTF	TGTGCCAGCAGCTCACCGGGACAGGGGGCGGTCTATGGCTACACCTTC
TRBV4-2	NA	NA	TRBJ1-1	CASSQEGRRALDTEAFF	TGTGCCAGCAGCCAAGAGGGGAGGCGGGCATTGGACACTGAAGCTTTCTTT
TRBV7-9	NA	NA	TRBJ1-1	CASSLSHRRGTEAFF	TGTGCCAGCAGCTTGTCTCACAGGAGGGGGACTGAAGCTTTCTTT
TRBV7-6	TRBD2	many	TRBJ2-1	CASSLTGRAGYNEQFF	TGTGCCAGCAGCTTAACGGGGAGGGCGGGATACAATGAGCAGTTCTTC
TRBV5-6	NA	many	TRBJ2-7	CASSSGGSYEQYF	TGTGCCAGCAGCTCCGGGGGTTCCTACGAGCAGTACTTC
TRBV6-2/TRBV6-3	NA	few	TRBJ1-3	CASSFATSGNTIYF	TGTGCCAGCAGCTTCGCTACCTCTGGAAACACCATATATTTT
TRBV11-2	NA	many	TRBJ2-7	CASSYGGRTYEQYF	TGTGCCAGCAGCTACGGGGGCCGGACCTACGAGCAGTACTTC
TRBV4-2	TRBD2	NA	TRBJ2-2	CASSQYSGGPNTGELFF	TGTGCCAGCAGCCAATATAGCGGGGGCCCGAACACCGGGGAGCTGTTTTTT
TRBV6-5	TRBD1	few	TRBJ1-6	CASKEDGTDLHF	TGTGCCAGCAAAGAAGATGGGACAGACCTCCACTTT
TRBV7-8	TRBD1	few	TRBJ2-7	CASSYITGEATYEQYF	TGTGCCAGCAGCTACATCACAGGGGAAGCGACCTACGAGCAGTACTTC
TRBV28	TRBD2	many	TRBJ2-1	CASSTIRGGEYNEQFF	TGTGCCAGCAGTACAATTCGGGGGGGCGAGTACAATGAGCAGTTCTTC
TRBV2	NA	many	TRBJ2-7	CASSEAVPGLGEQYF	TGTGCCAGCAGTGAAGCGGTACCGGGGCTAGGCGAGCAGTACTTC
TRBV2	NA	few	TRBJ1-2	CASSVYLEDSRGTF	TGTGCCAGCAGTGTTTATCTGGAGGACAGCAGAGGCACCTTC
TRBV27	TRBD2	NA	TRBJ2-1	CATQAGGSYNEQFF	TGTGCCACCCAAGCGGGGGGCTCCTACAATGAGCAGTTCTTC
TRBV10-3	TRBD1	NA	TRBJ1-5	CAISEGGQGSQPQHF	TGTGCCATCAGTGAGGGCGGACAGGGGAGTCAGCCCCAGCATTTT
TRBV29-1	TRBD1	NA	TRBJ2-7	CRVEDTGAPYVQYF	TGCCGCGTTGAAGATACAGGGGCGCCCTACGTGCAGTACTTC
TRBV5-1	NA	few	TRBJ2-7	CASSLWTTETYEQYF	TGCGCCAGCAGCTTGTGGACGACGGAAACCTACGAGCAGTACTTC
TRBV13	NA	NA	TRBJ2-7	CASSLGDQIYEQYF	TGTGCCAGCAGCTTAGGGGACCAGATATACGAGCAGTACTTC
TRBV7-8	TRBD1	many	TRBJ1-4	CASSSDRRNEKLFF	TGTGCCAGCAGCTCGGACAGGCGAAATGAAAAACTGTTTTTT
TRBV25-1	TRBD1	NA	TRBJ1-2	CASSQRQGTTTLDDGYTF	TGTGCCAGCAGTCAAAGACAGGGAACGACCACGCTTGACGATGGCTACACCTTC
TRBV6-1	TRBD1	many	TRBJ2-5	CASRIGQGTQETQYF	TGTGCCAGCAGGATTGGACAGGGGACGCAAGAGACCCAGTACTTC
TRBV7-2	NA	many	TRBJ1-1	CASSFSPRDNINTEAFF	TGTGCCAGCAGCTTTAGTCCCAGGGACAATATAAACACTGAAGCTTTCTTT
TRBV29-1	NA	NA	TRBJ1-1	CSVEGQALNTEAFF	TGCAGCGTTGAAGGACAGGCGTTGAACACTGAAGCTTTCTTT
TRBV10-3	NA	few	TRBJ2-5	CAIGAGEETQYF	TGTGCCATCGGGGCAGGGGAGGAGACCCAGTACTTC
TRBV9	NA	NA	TRBJ2-7	CASSVAFPASSYEQYF	TGTGCCAGCAGCGTAGCTTTCCCGGCCTCGTCCTACGAGCAGTACTTC
TRBV29-1	TRBD2	NA	TRBJ2-3	CSVVRLAGASSTDTQYF	TGCAGCGTTGTAAGGCTAGCGGGGGCTTCTAGCACAGATACGCAGTATTTT
TRBV7-9	NA	many	TRBJ2-1	CASSYSPPAYNEQFF	TGTGCCAGCAGCTACTCGCCGCCCGCTTACAATGAGCAGTTCTTC
TRBV9	NA	many	TRBJ2-3	CASSVDVTVISDTQYF	TGTGCCAGCAGCGTAGATGTTACGGTCATTTCAGATACGCAGTATTTT
TRBV6-5	TRBD2	NA	TRBJ2-1	CASSYSSGGAVGDNEQFF	TGTGCCAGCAGTTACAGCAGCGGGGGGGCCGTCGGGGACAATGAGCAGTTCTTC
TRBV7-6	NA	many	TRBJ1-4	CASSSATGNEKLFF	TGTGCCAGCAGCTCGGCCACAGGGAACGAAAAACTGTTTTTT
TRBV4-1	TRBD1	NA	TRBJ2-5	CASSHPREGTGTYQETQYF	TGCGCCAGCAGCCATCCTAGGGAGGGGACAGGGACTTACCAAGAGACCCAGTACTTC
TRBV4-1	NA	many	TRBJ2-7	CASSQASLGADEQYF	TGCGCCAGCAGCCAAGCTTCCCTGGGGGCTGACGAGCAGTACTTC
TRBV6-2/TRBV6-3	NA	many	TRBJ2-5	CASSATTATMDSRKATQYF	TGTGCCAGCAGTGCCACCACCGCCACAATGGACAGTAGGAAAGCGACCCAGTACTTC
TRBV12-3/TRBV12-4	NA	many	TRBJ1-1	CASSLGITEAFF	TGTGCCAGCAGTTTGGGAATCACTGAAGCTTTCTTT
TRBV12-3/TRBV12-4	NA	few	TRBJ1-4	CASSLGIPLRPGEKLFF	TGTGCCAGCAGTTTAGGAATTCCCCTAAGACCGGGGGAAAAACTGTTTTTT
TRBV7-6	TRBD2	many	TRBJ2-5	CASSLLAGVQETQYF	TGTGCCAGCAGCTTACTAGCGGGGGTCCAAGAGACCCAGTACTTC
TRBV7-2	NA	many	TRBJ1-6	CASSWKNSPLHF	TGTGCCAGCAGCTGGAAAAATTCACCCCTCCACTTT
TRBV7-3	NA	many	TRBJ2-3	CASSLTGAADTQYF	TGTGCCAGCAGCTTAACCGGGGCTGCAGATACGCAGTATTTT
TRBV2	TRBD2	few	TRBJ2-2	CASAFSGGNTGELFF	TGTGCCAGCGCCTTTAGCGGGGGAAACACCGGGGAGCTGTTTTTT
TRBV11-2	NA	NA	TRBJ2-1	CASSFRDSSNEQFF	TGTGCCAGCAGCTTTCGGGACTCCTCCAATGAGCAGTTCTTC
TRBV6-5	TRBD1	many	TRBJ2-6	CASSYDRQGLSGANVLTF	TGTGCCAGCAGTTACGACCGACAGGGCCTCTCTGGGGCCAACGTCCTGACTTTC
TRBV6-6	TRBD2	NA	TRBJ2-5	CASSILLATQETQYF	TGTGCCAGCAGTATTCTACTAGCGACCCAAGAGACCCAGTACTTC
TRBV20-1	NA	NA	TRBJ2-1	CSASSPGQGTYNEQFF	TGCAGTGCTAGCTCCCCGGGGCAGGGTACTTACAATGAGCAGTTCTTC
TRBV2	NA	NA	TRBJ2-7	CASSEGWRGSLTYEQYF	TGTGCCAGCAGTGAAGGGTGGAGGGGCTCGCTTACCTACGAGCAGTACTTC
TRBV7-6	NA	many	TRBJ2-3	CASSLATGGSTDTQYF	TGTGCCAGCAGCTTAGCGACGGGGGGCTCCACAGATACGCAGTATTTT
TRBV4-2	NA	many	TRBJ2-7	CASSQERGSPSYEQYF	TGTGCCAGCAGCCAAGAGCGAGGGAGTCCCTCCTACGAGCAGTACTTC
TRBV15	TRBD1	NA	TRBJ1-1	CATSRDRGFTEAFF	TGTGCCACCAGCAGGGACAGGGGGTTCACTGAAGCTTTCTTT
TRBV23-1	NA	many	TRBJ2-2	CASSQSRAVATGELFF	TGCGCCAGCAGTCAATCGCGGGCTGTAGCCACCGGGGAGCTGTTTTTT
TRBV10-3	TRBD1	few	TRBJ2-5	CAIREDRETQYF	TGTGCCATCAGAGAGGACAGGGAGACCCAGTACTTC